This TCR beta chain comes out of a study of T cell clones after liver transplantation. Study at large: Immunosuppression withdrawal was tried within 2 years after liver transplantation in this trial. Third-party-reactive TCRbeta sequences from pre-transplant mixed lymphocyte reactions served as antigen-independent comparators. Tolerance: complete withdrawal held at least one year, liver enzymes staying within twice normal.

CDR1 and CDR2 from the germline V gene are SNHLY and FYNNEI. The germline V and J ends were trimmed by 1 base and 1 base, with 11 bases remaining between them. The CDR3 is made up of 16 amino acids. This clone appeared a few times. What it recognizes is unknown. Measured with immunoSEQ multiplex PCR; TCRdb has only the in-frame clones, and not every one. The sample contains some 5,900 clones, 30% of which appear only once. Sequencing of dividing CFSE-low cells from the MLR defined alloreactive TCRbeta sequences. Pre-transplant recipient cells met graft donor PBMCs, splenocytes, lymph-node cells, or third-party PBMCs.

The clonotype was recovered from a human patient who received a liver transplant. Some T cells here may be from the graft donor. The chain has TRBV2 and TRBJ1-3; maybe TRBD1 (5 bases). Sequenced sample: CD4+ T cells from cultured PBMCs. In nucleotides, the CDR3 is TGTGCCAGCAGTGAAGAGGGGATAGCGTCTGGAAACACCATATATTTT. As protein: CASSEEGIASGNTIYF.